A single sample gave rise to the 16 T cell receptor beta chains below, sequenced in a study of radiotherapy plus CTLA-4 blockade in lung cancer. Generated by immunoSEQ multiplex PCR, the TCRdb table keeps only in-frame clones and is missing some. This sample carries over 100,000 clones, roughly 86% of them seen once, and the ten largest clones take around 3.3%. Specimen: peripheral blood, collected from a patient treated with radiotherapy plus ipilimumab. Receptors originate from a human donor with non-small cell lung cancer that progressed on radiotherapy plus ipilimumab. Some clones in this sample may be carry-over from other donors' samples.

This chain uses TRBV6-4 with TRBJ2-3; either TRBD1 or TRBD2 may fit D (5 bases each). Deletions cut 3 bases from V and 1 base from J, with 11 bases between. Germline values: CDR1 MRHNA, CDR2 SNTAGT. The CDR3 has 15 amino acids. Written as DNA, the CDR3 is TGTGCCAGCAGTGATGAGGGGCCCTGCACAGATACGCAGTATTTT. Translating gives CASSDEGPCTDTQYF.

The chain joins TRBV5-1 to TRBJ2-1; D is unclear. Trimming took off 0 bases at V and 3 bases at J, with 10 bases between the two ends. The CDR3 sequence is 15 residues long. The V gene's germline CDR1 is SGHRS and CDR2 YFSETQ. The CDR3 nucleotides are TGCGCCAGCAGCTTGGTGATAGCCAACTACAATGAGCAGTTCTTC. Its translation is CASSLVIANYNEQFF.

In DNA, the CDR3 is TGTGCCAGCAGCTTACGGGACGGTCGGCAAACTTTCTTT. Protein: CASSLRDGRQTFF. This chain links TRBV11-3 with TRBJ1-1; D is perhaps TRBD1 (5 bases). The CDR3 has 13 residues. The germline V and J ends were trimmed by 2 bases and 12 bases, with 16 bases remaining between them. Germline CDR1 reads SGHNT; CDR2 reads YENEEA.

This clone was seen a handful of times. This sequence joins TRBV15 and TRBJ2-3; D gene unclear. CDR1 is LNHNV and CDR2 is YYDKDF in the germline V gene (reference sequence). With 4 bases removed from V and 6 bases from J, the gap between germline ends came to 11 bases. The CDR3 loop spans 13 amino acids. This CDR3 is CATSKGPWDTQYF. CDR3 sequence (DNA): TGTGCCACCAGCAAAGGACCCTGGGATACGCAGTATTTT. The full variable domain, its missing parts supplied by reference TRBV15 and TRBJ2-3, is DAMVIQNPRYQVTQFGKPVTLSCSQTLNHNVMYWYQQKSSQAPKLLFHYYDKDFNNEADTPDNFQSRRPNTSFCFLDIRSPGLGDTAMYLCATSKGPWDTQYFGPGTRLTVL.

V is TRBV18 and J is TRBJ1-5, with D possibly matching TRBD1 (5 bases). The CDR3 is 15 amino acids. Germline CDR1 and CDR2: KGHSH and LQKENI. The ends were cut back, 0 bases at V and 5 bases at J, with 11 bases in the middle. The CDR3 DNA sequence: TGTGCCAGCTCACCACCCGGACAATTGGATCAGCCCCAGCATTTT. Residues: CASSPPGQLDQPQHF.

CDR3 nucleotides: TGTGCCAGCAGCAAACTAGCGACAGATACGCAGTATTTT. Residues: CASSKLATDTQYF. The chain is built from TRBV7-9 and TRBJ2-3; 7 nucleotides align to TRBD2. The J segment lost 3 bases and the V segment lost 5 bases, leaving 2 bases of the junction unmatched. The CDR3 contains 13 residues. Germline CDR1 reads SEHNR; CDR2 reads FQNEAQ (reference sequence).

This rearrangement joins TRBV19 to TRBJ1-5; the match to TRBD1 covers 8 bases. V lost 4 bases, J lost 2 bases, and 4 bases stayed unmatched. The CDR3 loop spans 15 amino acids. Germline lookup yields CDR1 LNHDA and CDR2 SQIVND (reference sequence). The CDR3 here is CASSTQGAGNQPQHF. CDR3 DNA sequence: TGTGCCAGTAGTACGCAGGGGGCCGGCAATCAGCCCCAGCATTTT.

The genes are TRBV6-1 and TRBJ2-5; D perhaps matches TRBD2 (6 bases). V was cut by 8 bases and J by 5 bases, with 12 bases left in between. The CDR3 contains 12 residues. The V gene's germline CDR1 is MNHNS and CDR2 SASEGT. The CDR3 DNA follows: TGTGCCAGCGGGGACTGGTCCGAGACCCAGTACTTC. It translates to CASGDWSETQYF.

This clone showed up just once. The CDR3 DNA reads TGTGCCAGCACAAGTAAGGACAGGGGACGCCCTTCCCTTGGCTACGAGCAGTACTTC. This codes for CASTSKDRGRPSLGYEQYF. The chain carries TRBV7-9 and TRBJ2-7; 9 positions match TRBD1. Germline assignment: CDR1 SEHNR and CDR2 FQNEAQ (reference sequence). The V and J ends lost 7 bases and 3 bases, in that order; junction bases with no gene match: 22. CDR3 length: 19 amino acids.

CDR3 region: CACTRSNQETQYF. DNA for the CDR3: TGTGCCTGCACCCGGAGCAACCAAGAGACCCAGTACTTC. This chain uses TRBV30 with TRBJ2-5; D remains ambiguous. Trimming removed 6 bases from V and 0 bases from J, with 11 bases in between. This CDR3 is built from 13 residues. Germline assignment: CDR1 GTSNPN and CDR2 SVGIG (reference sequence).

The V call is TRBV6-6, the J call TRBJ2-1; TRBD1 matches 7 bases. CDR3 length: 16 amino acids. With 8 bases clipped from V and 1 base from J, the junction kept 11 bases outside the gene matches. Germline CDR1 MNHNY, CDR2 SVGAGI (reference sequence). The CDR3 sequence is CASFSTHRGSYNEQFF. DNA of the CDR3: TGTGCCAGCTTTTCCACCCACAGGGGATCCTACAATGAGCAGTTCTTC.

Comments on this clone: The sample contains more than one DNA sequence encoding this CDR3. The chain employs TRBV4-1 and TRBJ1-3, with D maybe TRBD1 (6 bases). Trimming took 4 bases from V and 6 from J, leaving 19 bases between them. This CDR3 is 16 amino acids long. The germline V gene has CDR1 MGHRA and CDR2 YSYEKL. The CDR3 reads CASSPVGQQSLNTIYF. The CDR3 DNA reads TGCGCCAGCAGCCCTGTAGGACAGCAATCGCTAAACACCATATATTTT.

The chain links TRBV7-9 to TRBJ1-1; TRBD1 matches 7 bases. V was pared by 6 bases and J by 5 bases, with 9 bases of the junction left unmatched. CDR1 SEHNR and CDR2 FQNEAQ come from the germline V gene (reference sequence). The CDR3 has 14 amino acids. CDR3 loop: CASSRTGEGTEAFF. CDR3 nucleotides: TGTGCCAGCAGTCGTACAGGGGAGGGGACTGAAGCTTTCTTT.

The V call is TRBV29-1, the J call TRBJ1-1; tentative D call: TRBD1 (5 bases). V was cut by 6 bases and J by 7 bases, with 18 bases left in between. Germline CDR1 reads SQVTM; CDR2 reads ANQGSEA. The CDR3 runs 13 residues. The CDR3 DNA reads TGCAGCGTAACACGAATGTCCAGGGATGAAGCTTTCTTT. It codes for CSVTRMSRDEAFF.

This clone was recorded only once. The chain links TRBV5-1 to TRBJ2-3; no definite D call. V lost 3 bases and J 2 bases, leaving 7 bases between the germline ends. The CDR3 is made up of 13 amino acids. In germline, CDR1 is SGHRS, CDR2 YFSETQ. CDR3 DNA sequence: TGCGCCAGCAGCTCGTCCAACACAGATACGCAGTATTTT. Its translation is CASSSSNTDTQYF.

The V gene is TRBV4-3, the J gene TRBJ2-3; 12 positions agree with TRBD2. This CDR3 contains 14 residues. With 6 bases clipped from V and 4 bases from J, the junction kept 2 bases outside the gene matches. Germline V gene data show CDR1 as LGHNA and CDR2 as YSLEER. CDR3 in DNA: TGCGCCAGCAGACTAGCGGGGGGATCAGATACGCAGTATTTT. Protein sequence: CASRLAGGSDTQYF.